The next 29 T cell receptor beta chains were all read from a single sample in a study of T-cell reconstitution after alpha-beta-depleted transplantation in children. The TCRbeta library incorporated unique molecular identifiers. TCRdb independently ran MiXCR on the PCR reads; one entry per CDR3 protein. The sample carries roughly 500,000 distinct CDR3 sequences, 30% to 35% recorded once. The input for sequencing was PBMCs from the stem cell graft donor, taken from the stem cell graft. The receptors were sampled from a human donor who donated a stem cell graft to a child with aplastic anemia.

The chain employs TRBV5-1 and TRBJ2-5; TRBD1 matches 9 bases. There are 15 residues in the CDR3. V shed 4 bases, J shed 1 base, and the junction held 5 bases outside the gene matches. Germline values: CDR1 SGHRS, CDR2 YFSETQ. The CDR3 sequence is CASSHVDRGQETQYF. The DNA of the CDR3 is TGCGCCAGCAGCCACGTGGACAGGGGCCAAGAGACCCAGTACTTC.

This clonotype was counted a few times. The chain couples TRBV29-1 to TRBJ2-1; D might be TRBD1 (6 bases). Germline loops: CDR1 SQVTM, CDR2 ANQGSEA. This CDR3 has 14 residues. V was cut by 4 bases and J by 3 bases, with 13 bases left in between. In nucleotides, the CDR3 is TGCAGCGTTGGACCGGACAGAAGCTACAATGAGCAGTTCTTC. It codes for CSVGPDRSYNEQFF.

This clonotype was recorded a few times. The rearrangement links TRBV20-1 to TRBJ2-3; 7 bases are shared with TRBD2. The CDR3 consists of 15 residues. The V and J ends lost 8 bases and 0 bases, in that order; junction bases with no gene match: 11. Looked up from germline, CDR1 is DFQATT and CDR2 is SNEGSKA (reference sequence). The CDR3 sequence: CSPRKTSASTDTQYF. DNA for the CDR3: TGCAGTCCGAGGAAAACTAGCGCTAGCACAGATACGCAGTATTTT.

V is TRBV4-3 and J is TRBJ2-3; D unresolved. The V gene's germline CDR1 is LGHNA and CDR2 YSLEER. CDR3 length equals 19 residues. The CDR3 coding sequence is TGCCACAGCAGCCAAGTTAGGCACCTAGAGCTAGGTTTCACAGATACGCAGTATTTT. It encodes CHSSQVRHLELGFTDTQYF.

The CDR3 region has the DNA TGCGCCAGCAGCCCGGGAGGGACCAGTAACGCTGAAGCTTTCTTT. This encodes CASSPGGTSNAEAFF. The rearrangement links TRBV5-1 to TRBJ1-1; a weak D match, TRBD1 (5 bases). Germline V gene data show CDR1 as SGHRS and CDR2 as YFSETQ. V lost 4 bases and J 6 bases, leaving 19 bases between the germline ends. The CDR3 is 15 residues long.

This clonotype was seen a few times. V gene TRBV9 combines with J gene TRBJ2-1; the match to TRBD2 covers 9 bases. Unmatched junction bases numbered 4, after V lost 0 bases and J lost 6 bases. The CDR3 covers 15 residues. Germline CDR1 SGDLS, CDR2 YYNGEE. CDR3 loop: CASSVEGGRANEQFF. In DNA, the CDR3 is TGTGCCAGCAGCGTAGAGGGCGGGAGGGCCAATGAGCAGTTCTTC. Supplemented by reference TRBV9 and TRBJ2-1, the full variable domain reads DSGVTQTPKHLITATGQRVTLRCSPRSGDLSVYWYQQSLDQGLQFLIQYYNGEERAKGNILERFSAQQFPDLHSELNLSSLELGDSALYFCASSVEGGRANEQFFGPGTRLTVL.

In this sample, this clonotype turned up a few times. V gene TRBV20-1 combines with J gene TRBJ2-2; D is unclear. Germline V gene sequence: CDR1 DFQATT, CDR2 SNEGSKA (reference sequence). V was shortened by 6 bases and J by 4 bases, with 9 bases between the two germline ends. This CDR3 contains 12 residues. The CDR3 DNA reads TGCAGTGCCGCACTTAGCACCGGGGAGCTGTTTTTT. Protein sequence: CSAALSTGELFF.

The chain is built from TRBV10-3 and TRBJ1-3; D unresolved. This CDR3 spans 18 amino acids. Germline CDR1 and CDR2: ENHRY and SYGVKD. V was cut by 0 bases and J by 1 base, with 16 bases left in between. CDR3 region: CAISESWPDTPSGNTIYF. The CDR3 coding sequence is TGTGCCATCAGTGAGTCCTGGCCAGACACCCCTTCTGGAAACACCATATATTTT.

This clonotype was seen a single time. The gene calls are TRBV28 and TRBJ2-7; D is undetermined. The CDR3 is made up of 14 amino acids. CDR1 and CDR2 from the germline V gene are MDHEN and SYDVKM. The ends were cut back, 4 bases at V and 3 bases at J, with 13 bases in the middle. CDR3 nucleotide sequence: TGTGCCAGCAGTTCCCCCTCGATGGACTACGAGCAGTACTTC. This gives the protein CASSSPSMDYEQYF.

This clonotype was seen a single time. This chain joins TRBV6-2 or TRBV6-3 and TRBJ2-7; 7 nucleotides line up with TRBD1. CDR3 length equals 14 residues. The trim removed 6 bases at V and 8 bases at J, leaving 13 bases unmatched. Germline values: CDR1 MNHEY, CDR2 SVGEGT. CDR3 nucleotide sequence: TGTGCCAGCAGCCCGGGACAGAGAGTTACGAAGCAGTACGTC. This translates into CASSPGQRVTKQYV.

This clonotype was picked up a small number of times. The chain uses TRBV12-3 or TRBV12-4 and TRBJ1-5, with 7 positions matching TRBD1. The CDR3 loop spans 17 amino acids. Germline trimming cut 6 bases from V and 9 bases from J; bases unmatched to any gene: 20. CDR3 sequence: CASRRATGSNRYWPQHF. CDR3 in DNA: TGTGCCAGCAGAAGAGCGACAGGGAGCAATAGATATTGGCCCCAGCATTTT.

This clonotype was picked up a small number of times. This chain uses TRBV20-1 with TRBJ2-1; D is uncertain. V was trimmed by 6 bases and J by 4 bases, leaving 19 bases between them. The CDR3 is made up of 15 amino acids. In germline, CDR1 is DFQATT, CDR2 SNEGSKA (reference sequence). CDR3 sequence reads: CSAKNGEREYNEQFF. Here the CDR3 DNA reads TGCAGTGCGAAAAACGGCGAGCGCGAGTACAATGAGCAGTTCTTC.

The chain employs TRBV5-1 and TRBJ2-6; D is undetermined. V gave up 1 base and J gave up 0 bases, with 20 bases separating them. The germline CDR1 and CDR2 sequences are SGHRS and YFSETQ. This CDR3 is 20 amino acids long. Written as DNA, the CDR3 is TGCGCCAGCAGCTTGACACCATCACGGTTAACGGGCTCTGGGGCCAACGTCCTGACTTTC. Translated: CASSLTPSRLTGSGANVLTF. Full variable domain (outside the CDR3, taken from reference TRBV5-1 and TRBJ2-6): KAGVTQTPRYLIKTRGQQVTLSCSPISGHRSVSWYQQTPGQGLQFLFEYFSETQRNKGNFPGRFSGRQFSNSRSEMNVSTLELGDSALYLCASSLTPSRLTGSGANVLTFGAGSRLTVL.

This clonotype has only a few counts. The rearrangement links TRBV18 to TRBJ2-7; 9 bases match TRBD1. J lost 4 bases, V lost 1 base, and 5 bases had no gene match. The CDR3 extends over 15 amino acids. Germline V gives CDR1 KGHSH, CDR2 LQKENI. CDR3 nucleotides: TGTGCCAGCTCACCACAGGGACAGGGCGTATACGAGCAGTACGTC. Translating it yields CASSPQGQGVYEQYV.

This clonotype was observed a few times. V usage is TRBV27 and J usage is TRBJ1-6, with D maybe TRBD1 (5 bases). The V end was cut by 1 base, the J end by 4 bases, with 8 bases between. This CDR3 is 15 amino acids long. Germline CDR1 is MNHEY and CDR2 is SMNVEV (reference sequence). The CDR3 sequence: CASSLLGEYNSPLHF. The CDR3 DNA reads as TGTGCCAGCAGTTTATTAGGGGAGTATAATTCACCCCTCCACTTT.

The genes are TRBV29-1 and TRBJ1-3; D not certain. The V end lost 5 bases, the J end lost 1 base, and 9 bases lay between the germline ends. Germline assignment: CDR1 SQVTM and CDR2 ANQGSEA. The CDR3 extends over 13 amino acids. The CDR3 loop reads CSVYPDSGNTIYF. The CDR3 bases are TGCAGCGTTTATCCGGATTCTGGAAACACCATATATTTT.

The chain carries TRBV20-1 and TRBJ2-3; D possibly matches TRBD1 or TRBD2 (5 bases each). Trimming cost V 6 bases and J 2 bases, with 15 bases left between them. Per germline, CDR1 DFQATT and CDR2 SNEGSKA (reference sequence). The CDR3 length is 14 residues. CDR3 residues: CSAPRDGNTDTQYF. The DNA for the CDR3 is TGCAGTGCCCCCCGGGACGGGAACACAGATACGCAGTATTTT.

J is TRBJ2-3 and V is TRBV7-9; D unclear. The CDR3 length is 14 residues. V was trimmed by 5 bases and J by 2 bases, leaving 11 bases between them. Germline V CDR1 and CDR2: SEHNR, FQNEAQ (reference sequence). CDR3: CASSVTSSTDTQYF. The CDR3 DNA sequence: TGTGCCAGCAGCGTGACTTCTTCCACAGATACGCAGTATTTT.

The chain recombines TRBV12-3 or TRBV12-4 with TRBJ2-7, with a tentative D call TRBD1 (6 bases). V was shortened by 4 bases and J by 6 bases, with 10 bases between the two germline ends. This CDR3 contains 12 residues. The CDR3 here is CASSSDRSEQYV. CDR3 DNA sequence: TGTGCCAGCAGTTCCGACAGGTCCGAGCAGTACGTC.

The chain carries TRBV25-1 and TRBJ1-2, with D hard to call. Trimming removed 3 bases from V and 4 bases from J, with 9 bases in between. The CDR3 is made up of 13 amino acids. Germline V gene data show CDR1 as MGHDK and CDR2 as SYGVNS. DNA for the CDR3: TGTGCCAGCAGTGAGGAGCGAACCTATGGCTACACCTTC. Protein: CASSEERTYGYTF.

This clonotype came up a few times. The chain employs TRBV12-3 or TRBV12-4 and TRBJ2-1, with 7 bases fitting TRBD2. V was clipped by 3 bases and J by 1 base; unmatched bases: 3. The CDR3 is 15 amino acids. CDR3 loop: CASSFGAGSYNEQFF. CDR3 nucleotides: TGTGCCAGCAGTTTCGGAGCGGGATCCTACAATGAGCAGTTCTTC.

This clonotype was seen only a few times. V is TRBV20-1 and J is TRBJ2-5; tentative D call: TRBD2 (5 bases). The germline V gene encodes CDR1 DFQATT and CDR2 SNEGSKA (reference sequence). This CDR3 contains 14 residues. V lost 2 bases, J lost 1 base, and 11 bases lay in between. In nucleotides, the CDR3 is TGCAGTGCTAGATTCCCAGGAGGCCAAGAGACCCAGTACTTC. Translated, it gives CSARFPGGQETQYF.

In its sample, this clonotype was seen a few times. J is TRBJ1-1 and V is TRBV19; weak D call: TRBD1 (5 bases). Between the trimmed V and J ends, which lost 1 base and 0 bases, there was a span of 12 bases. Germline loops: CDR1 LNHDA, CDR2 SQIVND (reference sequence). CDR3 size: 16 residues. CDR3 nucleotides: TGTGCCAGTAGTATAGGAGGGGTCCATCTGAACACTGAAGCTTTCTTT. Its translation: CASSIGGVHLNTEAFF.

The CDR3 DNA is TGTGCCAGCAGAAAAGGGGGCGATCAGCCCCAGCATTTT. Residues: CASRKGGDQPQHF. The chain employs TRBV12-3 or TRBV12-4 and TRBJ1-5; the match to TRBD1 covers 7 bases. This CDR3 contains 13 residues. Trimming took 6 bases from V and 5 from J; bases not matched to a gene: 4.

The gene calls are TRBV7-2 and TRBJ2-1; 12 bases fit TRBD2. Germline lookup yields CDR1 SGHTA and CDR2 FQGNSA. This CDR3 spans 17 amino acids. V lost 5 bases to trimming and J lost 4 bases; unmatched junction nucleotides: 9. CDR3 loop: CASSQGGGLAGYNEQFF. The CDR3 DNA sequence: TGTGCCAGCAGCCAAGGGGGGGGACTAGCGGGTTACAATGAGCAGTTCTTC.

The CDR3 reads CSVGGRVNTF. The CDR3 DNA reads TGCAGCGTTGGGGGCAGGGTCAACACCTTC. The V and J genes are TRBV29-1 and TRBJ1-2; a weak D match, TRBD1 (5 bases). Trimming took off 4 bases at V and 12 bases at J, with 12 bases between the two ends. This CDR3 spans 10 amino acids. Germline V gene lookup returns CDR1 SQVTM and CDR2 ANQGSEA.

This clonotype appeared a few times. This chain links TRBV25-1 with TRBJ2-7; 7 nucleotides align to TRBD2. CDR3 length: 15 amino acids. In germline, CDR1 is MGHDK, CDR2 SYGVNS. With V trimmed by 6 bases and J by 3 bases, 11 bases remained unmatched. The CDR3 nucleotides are TGTGCCAGCAGCGAGGAGGGAGCGGGGCACTACGAGCAGTACTTC. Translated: CASSEEGAGHYEQYF.

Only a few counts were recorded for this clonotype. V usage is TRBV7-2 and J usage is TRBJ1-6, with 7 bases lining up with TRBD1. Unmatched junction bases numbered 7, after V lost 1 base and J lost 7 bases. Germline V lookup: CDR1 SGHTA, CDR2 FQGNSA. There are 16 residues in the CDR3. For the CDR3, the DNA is TGTGCCAGCAGCTTAGAGGCGGGACAGACGAATTCACCCCTCCACTTT. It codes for CASSLEAGQTNSPLHF.

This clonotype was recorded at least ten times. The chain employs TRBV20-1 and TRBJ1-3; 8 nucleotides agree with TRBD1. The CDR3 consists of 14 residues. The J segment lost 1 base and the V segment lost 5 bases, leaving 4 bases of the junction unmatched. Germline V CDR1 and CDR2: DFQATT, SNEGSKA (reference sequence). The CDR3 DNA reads TGCAGTGCTTCTCAGGGGGCTTCTGGAAACACCATATATTTT. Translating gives CSASQGASGNTIYF.